The present entry profiles one TCR beta chain with its context. These data come from a study of CD8 T cells in Susac syndrome. From germline, CDR1 is KGHDR and CDR2 SFDVKD. The CDR3 covers 15 residues. After removal of 5 bases from V and 4 bases from J, the junction contained 6 bases not matched to a gene. Sequencing of TCR beta covered CD8+ and CD4+ T cells obtained from blood. Treatment-naive patients with stable or active relapsing-remitting disease served as multiple sclerosis controls. TEMRA cells were enriched by FACS, while CD8+ and CD4+ T cells were obtained through a negative isolation that was performed magnetically. Random hexamers were used to reverse transcribe an amount of roughly 0.45 to 1 ug RNA. It was immunoSEQ multiplex PCR that amplified TCR beta CDR3 across 54 Vbeta and 13 Jbeta. TCRdb recomputed calls from the immunoSEQ multiplex PCR reads with MiXCR, one row per CDR3 protein. Altogether approximately 230,000 distinct CDR3 sequences are present, 80% to 95% being singletons, with the ten largest covering around 0.072%.

This sequence was found in a human donor with multiple sclerosis. The sample was CD4+ T cells from PBMCs. The V and J genes are TRBV24-1 and TRBJ1-4, with TRBD1 matching over 7 bases. This chain's CDR3 is CATSAATGRNEKLFF. DNA of the CDR3: TGTGCCACCAGTGCCGCGACAGGGCGTAATGAAAAACTGTTTTTT.